These 10 T cell receptor beta chains came from one sample sequenced in a study of blood T cells in healthy people across ages. Sample-barcoded 5' priming and a J-beta primer mix drove a second PCR of roughly 6 to 12 cycles. TCRdb called the 5' RACE reads again in MiXCR, with one record for every CDR3 protein. The sample carries 780,000 or so distinct CDR3 sequences, 45% to 70% recorded once. Sequenced sample: blood. The receptors stem from a man aged 40-49 years in good health.

The chain is built from TRBV27 and TRBJ1-4; 7 positions agree with TRBD1. V gave up 7 bases and J gave up 7 bases; unmatched junction bases: 24. CDR3 size: 19 residues. The germline gives CDR1 MNHEY, CDR2 SMNVEV (reference sequence). The CDR3 DNA is TGTGCCAGCACGAACCCAGGGGGTCTTTTCGGAATCTCGGTTGAAAAACTGTTTTTT. Translation gives CASTNPGGLFGISVEKLFF. The full variable domain, in which reference TRBV27 and TRBJ1-4 provide the parts outside the CDR3, is EAQVTQNPRYLITVTGKKLTVTCSQNMNHEYMSWYRQDPGLGLRQIYYSMNVEVTDKGDVPEGYKVSRKEKRNFPLILESPSPNQTSLYFCASTNPGGLFGISVEKLFFGSGTQLSVL.

In this sample, this clonotype turned up many times. This rearrangement joins TRBV4-2 to TRBJ2-5; possibly TRBD1 for D (5 bases). This CDR3 has 14 residues. Trimming took off 0 bases at V and 3 bases at J, with 8 bases between the two ends. CDR1 and CDR2 from the germline V gene are LGHNA and YNFKEQ. CDR3 sequence (DNA): TGTGCCAGCAGCCAAGATTCAGGGAAAGAGACCCAGTACTTC. Its translation: CASSQDSGKETQYF.

Details on this clonotype: This CDR3 fails to terminate in the conserved phenylalanine or tryptophan, so it likely reflects a read error. The chain combines TRBV25-1 with TRBJ1-5; maybe TRBD1 (5 bases). V was cut by 7 bases and J by 3 bases, with 13 bases left in between. CDR1 is MGHDK and CDR2 is SYGVNS in the germline V gene. The CDR3 has 14 residues. The CDR3: CASNGRATNQPQHV. For the CDR3, the DNA is TGTGCCAGCAACGGCAGGGCGACCAATCAGCCCCAGCATGTT.

The V gene is TRBV18, the J gene TRBJ2-7; 7 bases align to TRBD1. Trimming at V came to 3 bases and at J to 2 bases, leaving 16 bases not matched to a gene. This CDR3 has 18 residues. Germline loops: CDR1 KGHSH, CDR2 LQKENI. The CDR3 nucleotides read TGTGCCAGCTCACCTTCACTGCGGTCAGGGGGAAACCCCTACGAGCAGTACTTC. Amino acid sequence: CASSPSLRSGGNPYEQYF. Variable domain in full (rest from reference TRBV18 and TRBJ2-7): NAGVMQNPRHLVRRRGQEARLRCSPMKGHSHVYWYRQLPEEGLKFMVYLQKENIIDESGMPKERFSAEFPKEGPSILRIQQVVRGDSAAYFCASSPSLRSGGNPYEQYFGPGTRLTVT.

This chain uses TRBV5-5 with TRBJ2-5; 14 positions match TRBD2. This CDR3 region has 17 residues. Trimming at V came to 0 bases and at J to 3 bases, leaving 4 bases not matched to a gene. Germline loops: CDR1 SGHKS, CDR2 YYEKEE (reference sequence). The CDR3 reads CASSLGPGLAGEETQYF. CDR3 DNA sequence: TGTGCCAGCAGCTTGGGTCCGGGACTAGCGGGGGAAGAGACCCAGTACTTC.

The V and J genes are TRBV28 and TRBJ1-2, with D possibly matching TRBD1 (6 bases). The CDR3 is made up of 14 amino acids. Germline CDR1 and CDR2: MDHEN and SYDVKM. The germline V and J ends were trimmed by 8 bases and 3 bases, with 16 bases remaining between them. CDR3 bases: TGTGCCAGCGGGGGCGGGGCCCTTCACTATGGCTACACCTTC. Encoded protein: CASGGGALHYGYTF.

The chain combines TRBV25-1 with TRBJ2-5, with D perhaps given as TRBD1 or TRBD2 (5 bases each). Trimming left V 2 bases short and J 5 bases short, with 18 bases between. The CDR3 is 16 residues long. Germline V gene lookup returns CDR1 MGHDK and CDR2 SYGVNS. CDR3 DNA sequence: TGTGCCAGCAGTGAACCCCGGGACCGGGGACCGGAGACCCAGTACTTC. Its translation: CASSEPRDRGPETQYF.

This sequence joins TRBV7-2 and TRBJ2-3; D gene uncertain. Per germline, CDR1 SGHTA and CDR2 FQGNSA. The V end was cut by 0 bases, the J end by 2 bases, with 6 bases between. The length of the CDR3 is 14 residues. CDR3 coding DNA: TGTGCCAGCAGCTTAGCTAGGGCCACAGATACGCAGTATTTT. It translates to CASSLARATDTQYF.

The rearrangement joins TRBV20-1 to TRBJ2-3; TRBD2 matches 8 bases. The germline V gene has CDR1 DFQATT and CDR2 SNEGSKA (reference sequence). The CDR3 is 16 amino acids. CDR3 residues: CSLNLPGGISADTQYF. The CDR3 nucleotides are TGCAGCCTAAACCTACCGGGGGGGATTTCTGCAGATACGCAGTATTTT.

This clonotype was seen a single time. The chain carries TRBV28 and TRBJ2-1; possible D gene TRBD2, 6 bases. CDR1 and CDR2 (germline): MDHEN, SYDVKM. Trimming took 6 bases from V and 10 from J, leaving 13 bases between them. The CDR3 spans 12 residues. As DNA, the CDR3 is TGTGCCAGCAGAGGGGACTCCCGAGAGCAGTTCTTC. This codes for CASRGDSREQFF. Looking up the rest from reference TRBV28 and TRBJ2-1 gives the full variable domain: DVKVTQSSRYLVKRTGEKVFLECVQDMDHENMFWYRQDPGLGLRLIYFSYDVKMKEKGDIPEGYSVSREKKERFSLILESASTNQTSMYLCASRGDSREQFFGPGTRLTVL.